The rows below give T cell receptor beta chains drawn from one sample of a study of T cells in Graves' hyperthyroidism and ophthalmopathy. Using its own MiXCR run on the multiplex PCR reads, TCRdb lists one record per CDR3 protein. The data show 550,000 to 650,000 distinct CDR3 sequences, approximately 15% seen once. The specimen sequenced was blood. These TCRs come from a woman in her 30s with Graves' hyperthyroidism that later progressed to Graves' ophthalmopathy. Both conserved end residues are part of each CDR3. A D gene is named only where the DNA matches it firmly. The size entry is marked missing in some rows and otherwise reads once, few, many or a size class.

CDR3aa	CDR3nt	d_gene	v_gene	j_gene	abundance
CASDAGTEYYEQYF	TGTGCCTCTGATGCCGGGACAGAATACTACGAGCAGTACTTC	TRBD1	TRBV30	TRBJ2-7	.
CSASSFYEQYF	TGCAGTGCTAGTTCGTTCTACGAGCAGTACTTC	.	TRBV20-1	TRBJ2-7	few
CASSLMDFGSGELVF	TGTGCCAGCAGCTTAATGGATTTTGGGTCCGGGGAGCTGGTTTTT	.	TRBV7-3	TRBJ2-2	.
CSAAGGGQDSYEQYF	TGCAGTGCAGCGGGGGGGGGACAGGACTCCTACGAGCAGTACTTC	TRBD2	TRBV20-1	TRBJ2-7	many
CASSPARRNTEAFF	TGTGCCAGCAGCCCAGCCCGGAGGAACACTGAAGCTTTCTTT	.	TRBV12-3/TRBV12-4	TRBJ1-1	many
CASSLGTGTLERGELFF	TGTGCCAGCAGCTTAGGTACAGGGACACTCGAAAGAGGGGAGCTGTTTTTT	.	TRBV7-9	TRBJ2-2	.
CASSPAGTGTEAFF	TGTGCCAGCTCACCGGCGGGGACGGGCACTGAAGCTTTCTTT	.	TRBV18	TRBJ1-1	many
CASKEDGLYNEQFF	TGTGCCAGCAAAGAGGACGGACTCTACAATGAGCAGTTCTTC	.	TRBV2	TRBJ2-1	.
CASSIDPGQGTDTQYF	TGTGCCAGTAGTATAGACCCGGGACAGGGCACAGATACGCAGTATTTT	TRBD1	TRBV19	TRBJ2-3	many
CASSEGLAGGPEQETQYF	TGTGCCAGCAGTGAGGGTTTAGCGGGAGGACCCGAACAAGAGACCCAGTACTTC	TRBD2	TRBV6-1	TRBJ2-5	many
CASSSYTDSQETQYF	TGTGCCAGCAGCTCCTATACGGATTCCCAAGAGACCCAGTACTTC	.	TRBV11-2	TRBJ2-5	many
CASSEPGQGARMNTEAFF	TGTGCCAGCAGTGAACCGGGACAGGGGGCCAGGATGAACACTGAAGCTTTCTTT	TRBD1	TRBV2	TRBJ1-1	many
CASSIGGGPEAFF	TGTGCCAGTAGTATCGGAGGGGGTCCTGAAGCTTTCTTT	.	TRBV19	TRBJ1-1	many
CASSHGQGVGYTDTQYF	TGTGCCAGCAGCCACGGACAGGGTGTTGGCTACACAGATACGCAGTATTTT	TRBD1	TRBV6-2/TRBV6-3	TRBJ2-3	.
CASSQRREGTYEQYF	TGTGCCAGCAGTCAAAGGCGGGAAGGGACCTACGAGCAGTACTTC	.	TRBV12-3/TRBV12-4	TRBJ2-7	.
CASSKEREGRYEQFF	TGTGCCAGCAGTAAGGAGCGGGAGGGCCGATATGAGCAGTTCTTC	TRBD2	TRBV6-1	TRBJ2-1	.
CASSWGQGAIGYTF	TGTGCCAGCAGTTGGGGACAGGGGGCCATTGGCTACACCTTC	TRBD1	TRBV28	TRBJ1-2	many
CASSLPVMRLAAYNEQFF	TGTGCCAGTAGTCTACCGGTGATGCGACTAGCGGCCTACAATGAGCAGTTCTTC	TRBD2	TRBV19	TRBJ2-1	.
CASRGQGSTDTQYF	TGTGCCAGCAGGGGACAGGGATCCACAGATACGCAGTATTTT	TRBD1	TRBV12-3/TRBV12-4	TRBJ2-3	few
CASIERGGTADDQPQHF	TGTGCCAGCATCGAGAGGGGGGGGACAGCCGACGATCAGCCCCAGCATTTT	TRBD1	TRBV2	TRBJ1-5	.
CASSPRIAGPYERYF	TGCGCCAGCAGCCCCCGAATAGCGGGGCCCTACGAGCGGTACTTC	TRBD2	TRBV5-1	TRBJ2-7	.
CASSNRAGEPYGYTF	TGTGCCAGCAGTAATCGGGCCGGGGAGCCCTATGGCTACACCTTC	.	TRBV7-3	TRBJ1-2	many
CASSAPGDEQYF	TGTGCCAGTAGTGCCCCAGGGGACGAGCAGTACTTC	.	TRBV19	TRBJ2-7	many
CASSQVFGQQETQYF	TGTGCCAGCAGTCAAGTTTTCGGACAGCAAGAGACCCAGTACTTC	.	TRBV27	TRBJ2-5	many
CATSRDGKSSGNTIYF	TGTGCCACCAGCAGAGATGGCAAGAGCTCTGGAAACACCATATATTTT	.	TRBV15	TRBJ1-3	few